This passage covers 12 T cell receptor beta chains from one sample sequenced in a study of siplizumab effects on memory and regulatory T cells. Generated by immunoSEQ multiplex PCR, the TCRdb table keeps only in-frame clones and is missing some. The sample holds about 87,000 clones, about 90% seen once. The material sequenced was CD4+ T cells sorted from blood. The receptor set was obtained from a human donor in good health.

This chain joins TRBV29-1 and TRBJ1-5, with 8 bases fitting TRBD1. V shed 6 bases and J 4 bases; nucleotides not matched to a gene: 11. Germline values: CDR1 SQVTM, CDR2 ANQGSEA. CDR3 size: 15 residues. In nucleotides, the CDR3 is TGCAGCGTCTCGCTCGGACAGGGCTTAAATCAGCCCCAGCATTTT. This codes for CSVSLGQGLNQPQHF. Complete variable domain (other parts from reference TRBV29-1 and TRBJ1-5): SAVISQKPSRDICQRGTSLTIQCQVDSQVTMMFWYRQQPGQSLTLIATANQGSEATYESGFVIDKFPISRPNLTFSTLTVSNMSPEDSSIYLCSVSLGQGLNQPQHFGDGTRLSIL.

This clone has only one observation. V usage is TRBV2 and J usage is TRBJ2-3; no firm D call. V was clipped by 0 bases and J by 3 bases, with 7 bases between them. Per the germline V gene, CDR1 is SNHLY and CDR2 is FYNNEI. There are 14 residues in the CDR3. The CDR3 is CASSEAGSTDTQYF. Here the CDR3 DNA reads TGTGCCAGCAGTGAAGCGGGAAGTACAGATACGCAGTATTTT.

The CDR3 sequence is CASSLGQGNGELFF. As DNA, the CDR3 is TGTGCCAGCAGTCTCGGACAGGGCAACGGGGAGCTGTTTTTT. This chain links TRBV28 with TRBJ2-2; 8 nucleotides line up with TRBD1. V trimming: 5 bases; J trimming: 7 bases; junction bases outside the gene matches: 6. CDR3 length equals 14 residues. CDR1 is MDHEN and CDR2 is SYDVKM in the germline V gene.

This chain joins TRBV28 and TRBJ1-5, with a possible D match to TRBD1 (5 bases). The CDR3 extends over 14 amino acids. Trimming pared 6 bases from V and 6 bases from J, leaving 15 bases between. Germline V lookup: CDR1 MDHEN, CDR2 SYDVKM. The CDR3 protein is CASSYPGYAQPQHF. The DNA for the CDR3 is TGTGCCAGCAGCTACCCAGGGTATGCTCAGCCCCAGCATTTT. Based on the CDR3 plus reference TRBV28 and TRBJ1-5, the full variable domain is DVKVTQSSRYLVKRTGEKVFLECVQDMDHENMFWYRQDPGLGLRLIYFSYDVKMKEKGDIPEGYSVSREKKERFSLILESASTNQTSMYLCASSYPGYAQPQHFGDGTRLSIL.

The chain uses TRBV28 and TRBJ1-2, with a tentative D call TRBD1 (6 bases). CDR3 length: 13 amino acids. Deletions cut 7 bases from V and 5 bases from J, with 14 bases between. Germline CDR1 MDHEN, CDR2 SYDVKM. The chain's CDR3 is CASTAGGRYGYTF. CDR3 in DNA: TGTGCCAGCACCGCGGGGGGGCGGTATGGCTACACCTTC.

The chain is built from TRBV30 and TRBJ2-1, with 9 bases identical to TRBD2. The germline V gene encodes CDR1 GTSNPN and CDR2 SVGIG (reference sequence). V shed 7 bases, J shed 9 bases, and the junction held 13 bases outside the gene matches. There are 14 residues in the CDR3. Here the CDR3 reads CALDQAGGIGEQFF. For the CDR3, the DNA is TGTGCCTTGGACCAAGCGGGAGGTATTGGTGAGCAGTTCTTC.

The chain combines TRBV7-3 with TRBJ2-5; possibly TRBD2 for D (5 bases). Between the trimmed V and J ends, which lost 2 bases and 5 bases, there was a span of 9 bases. This CDR3 has 13 residues. The germline gives CDR1 SGHTA, CDR2 FQGTGA. The CDR3 region has the DNA TGTGCCAGCAGCTTATCTAGCTGGGAGACCCAGTACTTC. Translated, it gives CASSLSSWETQYF.

This rearrangement joins TRBV6-1 to TRBJ2-7; D possibly corresponds to TRBD1 (5 bases). The CDR3 covers 14 residues. Germline V CDR1 and CDR2: MNHNS, SASEGT. V gave up 6 bases and J gave up 2 bases, with 14 bases separating them. This CDR3 reads CASRNVDNPYEQYF. The CDR3 nucleotides read TGTGCCAGCAGGAATGTGGACAACCCCTACGAGCAGTACTTC.

The J gene is TRBJ1-2, the V gene TRBV28; possible D gene TRBD1, 5 bases. The V gene lost 4 bases and the J gene lost 4 bases, with 19 bases spanning the gap. From germline, CDR1 is MDHEN and CDR2 SYDVKM. The CDR3 is made up of 16 amino acids. Here the CDR3 reads CASSSPSQGIPYGYTF. Written as DNA, the CDR3 is TGTGCCAGCAGTTCACCAAGTCAGGGCATTCCCTATGGCTACACCTTC.

This clone was seen only once. The chain is built from TRBV27 and TRBJ1-1; no clear D gene. V shed 5 bases and J shed 11 bases, with 21 bases lying between them. The CDR3 runs 14 residues. Germline V lookup: CDR1 MNHEY, CDR2 SMNVEV (reference sequence). The CDR3 protein is CASSPRTRPKVAFF. The CDR3 DNA follows: TGTGCCAGCAGTCCCCGTACCCGACCAAAGGTGGCTTTCTTT.

The chain uses TRBV6-6 and TRBJ2-2; the match to TRBD1 covers 7 bases. With 10 bases clipped from V and 2 bases from J, the junction kept 10 bases outside the gene matches. This CDR3 region has 15 residues. Germline V lookup: CDR1 MNHNY, CDR2 SVGAGI (reference sequence). CDR3 region: CATIKGAFNTGELFF. The CDR3 DNA sequence: TGTGCCACCATTAAGGGGGCTTTTAACACCGGGGAGCTGTTTTTT.

V is TRBV11-3 and J is TRBJ2-2, with unresolved D. Germline V gene sequence: CDR1 SGHNT, CDR2 YENEEA. V gave up 1 base and J gave up 4 bases, with 4 bases separating them. The CDR3 contains 13 residues. For the CDR3, the DNA is TGTGCCAGCAGCTTAGTAGGCACCGGGGAGCTGTTTTTT. Residues: CASSLVGTGELFF.